A single sample gave rise to the 19 T cell receptor beta chains below, sequenced in a study of spatial heterogeneity in lung cancer (dated by TCRdb to between 2018 and 2021). Findings and caveats that apply to the study as a whole: The tumor nonsynonymous mutation count correlated with the number of expanded intratumoral alpha and beta TCRs.

The time point label here, explained by the study, means: sample taken at primary tumor resection. Receptor libraries were prepared by 5' RACE. The instrument was a NextSeq 500. TCRdb reprocessing: public reads trimmed at Q25 with fastp, clones called with MiXCR, in-frame beta chains kept. Each entry merges the rows of one CDR3 protein and shows their most common DNA and genes. This sample has about 10,000 distinct CDR3 sequences in its table, and roughly 56% of those were observed once. The top ten clones comprise around 28% of the sample. What these receptors recognize is not known. The source was lung tumor tissue, collected at surgery. These receptors all stem from a female donor with early-stage non-small cell lung cancer.

In the case of this clonotype: This beta chain represents an off-target read in a library built for alpha chains; its size is of limited meaning. The chain couples TRBV7-3 to TRBJ2-2; D is ambiguous. This CDR3 has 13 amino acids. Germline lookup yields CDR1 SGHTA and CDR2 FQGTGA. V was pared by 1 base and J by 1 base, with 1 base between. The CDR3 loop is CASSLKNTGELFF. The CDR3 nucleotides are TGTGCCAGCAGCTTAAAGAACACCGGGGAGCTGTTTTTT.

This clonotype turned up a few times. A library made for alpha chains picked up this beta chain off target, so its size means little. This chain uses TRBV7-6 with TRBJ2-7; possibly TRBD2 for D (6 bases). Per the germline V gene, CDR1 is SGHVS and CDR2 is FNYEAQ. V dropped 3 bases and J dropped 4 bases, with 19 bases sitting between them. The CDR3 totals 16 residues. CDR3 sequence: CASSLEGPYLGYEQYF. The DNA for the CDR3 is TGTGCCAGCAGCTTGGAGGGCCCGTACCTGGGATACGAGCAGTACTTC.

As regards this clonotype: Found in a library prepared for alpha chains, this beta chain is an off-target read, and its abundance has little meaning. CDR3 residues: CASTVLLAGEDNEQFF. CDR3 DNA sequence: TGTGCCAGCACCGTCTTACTAGCGGGGGAGGACAATGAGCAGTTCTTC. The rearrangement joins TRBV6-2 or TRBV6-3 to TRBJ2-1, with TRBD2 identical over 11 bases. Trimming removed 7 bases from V and 5 bases from J; junction bases left unmatched: 10. The CDR3 has 16 residues. The germline gives CDR1 MNHEY, CDR2 SVGEGT.

With regard to this clonotype: This beta chain came through as a stray read in a library set up for alpha chains, and its size says little. The CDR3 loop is CASSQDRGHEQYF. CDR3 nucleotide sequence: TGCGCCAGCAGCCAGGACAGGGGTCACGAGCAGTACTTC. The rearrangement joins TRBV5-1 to TRBJ2-7; TRBD1 matches at 9 bases. The CDR3 spans 13 residues. Germline CDR1 SGHRS, CDR2 YFSETQ. After removal of 4 bases from V and 5 bases from J, the junction contained 4 bases not matched to a gene.

This clonotype was seen only a few times. As an off-target read in a library built for alpha chains, this beta chain has a frequency of little significance. This rearrangement joins TRBV11-2 to TRBJ2-7, with no clear D. Germline CDR1 SGHAT, CDR2 FQNNGV. The V end lost 1 base, the J end lost 0 bases, and 13 bases lay between the germline ends. The CDR3 has 16 residues. CDR3 sequence reads: CASSLGRGPSSYEQYF. The CDR3 bases are TGTGCCAGCAGCTTAGGGAGAGGTCCAAGCTCCTACGAGCAGTACTTC.

This clonotype has a single count. Because the library targeted alpha chains, this beta chain is an off-target read whose size means little. The chain employs TRBV14 and TRBJ2-1; D gene uncertain. The CDR3 is 11 residues long. Trimming removed 3 bases from V and 4 bases from J, with 1 base in between. The germline V gene encodes CDR1 SGHDN and CDR2 FVKESK. The CDR3 coding sequence is TGTGCCAGCAGCCAGTACAATGAGCAGTTCTTC. Protein product: CASSQYNEQFF.

As for this clonotype: Within a library made for alpha chains, this beta chain is off target, and its count is uninformative. The chain couples TRBV19 to TRBJ2-5; the D gene is possibly TRBD2 (6 bases). The germline V and J ends were trimmed by 5 bases and 2 bases, with 12 bases remaining between them. Germline values: CDR1 LNHDA, CDR2 SQIVND (reference sequence). This CDR3 has 14 amino acids. The chain's CDR3 is CASSWAGRQETQYF. The DNA for the CDR3 is TGTGCCAGTAGTTGGGCAGGGAGGCAAGAGACCCAGTACTTC. The full variable domain, in which reference TRBV19 and TRBJ2-5 provide the parts outside the CDR3, is DGGITQSPKYLFRKEGQNVTLSCEQNLNHDAMYWYRQDPGQGLRLIYYSQIVNDFQKGDIAEGYSVSREKKESFPLTVTSAQKNPTAFYLCASSWAGRQETQYFGPGTRLLVL.

This clonotype was observed a few times. Since the library was made to target alpha chains, this beta chain is a stray read and its abundance is not meaningful. This chain connects TRBV5-1 to TRBJ2-3; a weak D match, TRBD2 (6 bases). V shed 2 bases and J shed 6 bases, with 13 bases lying between them. The CDR3 is made up of 14 amino acids. Germline CDR1 and CDR2: SGHRS and YFSETQ. The CDR3 is CASSLGGGADTQYF. The CDR3 DNA is TGCGCCAGCAGCTTAGGAGGAGGGGCCGATACGCAGTATTTT.

A remark on this clonotype: This beta chain is off target for a library built for alpha chains, so its abundance means little. The V and J genes are TRBV13 and TRBJ2-3, with 14 bases lining up with TRBD2. Trimming removed 5 bases from V and 1 base from J; junction bases left unmatched: 14. The CDR3 has 20 amino acids. CDR1 and CDR2 (germline): PRHDT, FYEKMQ (reference sequence). CDR3 sequence reads: CASSLGTLGTSGRGTDTQYF. Here the CDR3 DNA reads TGTGCCAGCAGCCTCGGGACACTTGGGACTAGCGGGAGAGGCACAGATACGCAGTATTTT.

Concerning this clonotype: This beta chain turned up in a library designed for alpha chains; as an off-target read, its abundance says little. V and J are TRBV5-8 and TRBJ2-1; D is unclear. This CDR3 comprises 15 residues. From germline, CDR1 is SGHTS and CDR2 YDEGEE. The ends were cut back, 4 bases at V and 0 bases at J, with 11 bases in the middle. CDR3 amino acids: CASSLGESSYNEQFF. CDR3 coding DNA: TGTGCCAGCAGCCTAGGCGAGAGCTCCTACAATGAGCAGTTCTTC.

Points on this clonotype: One junction end disagrees with the germline gene, perhaps due to a read error. This beta chain is an unintended read in a library built for alpha chains; its size means little. This chain connects TRBV28 to TRBJ2-7; D may be TRBD1 (5 bases). The CDR3 length is 13 residues. Germline CDR1 and CDR2: MDHEN and SYDVKM. The CDR3 DNA reads as TGTGCCAGCAGTCCGCAGGGTAGGATCTACATGTCCTTC. It translates to CASSPQGRIYMSF.

A word on this clonotype: This beta chain appears as a stray read in a library generated for alpha chains; its size is not informative. The chain recombines TRBV9 with TRBJ2-1; 9 nucleotides align to TRBD2. Per germline, CDR1 SGDLS and CDR2 YYNGEE. V gave up 0 bases and J gave up 3 bases; unmatched junction bases: 7. The CDR3 has 17 amino acids. The CDR3 nucleotides read TGTGCCAGCAGCGTAGTTGATAGCGGGGGTTTCTACAATGAGCAGTTCTTC. Translating it yields CASSVVDSGGFYNEQFF.

As for this clonotype: This beta chain was picked up by a library intended for alpha chains and is off target, so its count carries little meaning. This chain joins TRBV12-3 or TRBV12-4 and TRBJ1-5; D not resolved. The CDR3 is 13 amino acids. The germline V and J ends were trimmed by 0 bases and 4 bases, with 4 bases remaining between them. The CDR3 loop is CASSLAHNQPQHF. CDR3 DNA: TGTGCCAGCAGTTTAGCGCATAATCAGCCCCAGCATTTT.

This clonotype has a handful of counts. A library made for alpha chains picked up this beta chain off target, so its size means little. V gene TRBV7-9 combines with J gene TRBJ2-7; D might be TRBD2 (6 bases). The V end lost 2 bases, the J end lost 6 bases, and 11 bases lay between the germline ends. The CDR3 consists of 13 residues. CDR1 is SEHNR, CDR2 FQNEAQ, per germline (reference sequence). CDR3 residues: CASSLHAGTEQYF. CDR3 DNA: TGTGCCAGCAGCTTACACGCGGGGACCGAGCAGTACTTC. Combining the CDR3 with reference TRBV7-9 and TRBJ2-7 gives the whole variable domain DTGVSQNPRHKITKRGQNVTFRCDPISEHNRLYWYRQTLGQGPEFLTYFQNEAQLEKSRLLSDRFSAERPKGSFSTLEIQRTEQGDSAMYLCASSLHAGTEQYFGPGTRLTVT.

Comments on this clonotype: A library prepared for alpha chains yielded this beta chain as an off-target read; its size is of little meaning. This chain joins TRBV6-1 and TRBJ2-3; weak D call: TRBD2 (6 bases). Trimming removed 8 bases from V and 6 bases from J, with 18 bases in between. The germline V gene encodes CDR1 MNHNS and CDR2 SASEGT. The CDR3 covers 14 residues. Here the CDR3 reads CASLTRRKGDTQYF. As DNA, the CDR3 is TGTGCCAGCTTGACTAGAAGGAAGGGGGATACGCAGTATTTT.

This clonotype has just a few counts. Since it is a stray read in a library aimed at alpha chains, this beta chain has a size that is not meaningful. The chain combines TRBV4-3 with TRBJ2-1, with a tentative D call TRBD2 (6 bases). CDR1 LGHNA and CDR2 YSLEER come from the germline V gene. Deletions cut 4 bases from V and 4 bases from J, with 11 bases between. The CDR3 totals 14 residues. The CDR3 region is CASSLRGTYNEQFF. The CDR3 DNA reads TGCGCCAGCAGCCTAAGAGGGACTTACAATGAGCAGTTCTTC.

This clonotype rates as medium-sized. Within a library made for alpha chains, this beta chain is off target, and its count is uninformative. This chain uses TRBV5-8 with TRBJ2-5, with a tentative D call TRBD2 (5 bases). This CDR3 is built from 13 residues. Germline V CDR1 and CDR2: SGHTS, YDEGEE. The V gene lost 2 bases and the J gene lost 5 bases, with 10 bases spanning the gap. The DNA for the CDR3 is TGTGCCAGCAGCTTAAACCGGGATGAGACCCAGTACTTC. As protein: CASSLNRDETQYF.

This clonotype has more than one count but fewer than ten. With the library built for alpha chains, this beta chain is off target and its frequency is not meaningful. This chain joins TRBV7-2 and TRBJ2-4, with D maybe TRBD2 (5 bases). CDR3 size: 15 residues. The germline V gene encodes CDR1 SGHTA and CDR2 FQGNSA. Trimming pared 5 bases from V and 0 bases from J, leaving 11 bases between. The DNA of the CDR3 is TGTGCCAGCAGCCCCCGGGGAGTAGCCAAAAACATTCAGTACTTC. This codes for CASSPRGVAKNIQYF. The variable domain in full, completed from reference TRBV7-2 and TRBJ2-4, reads GAGVSQSPSNKVTEKGKDVELRCDPISGHTALYWYRQSLGQGLEFLIYFQGNSAPDKSGLPSDRFSAERTGGSVSTLTIQRTQQEDSAVYLCASSPRGVAKNIQYFGAGTRLSVL.

This clonotype is labeled medium-sized. With the library built for alpha chains, this beta chain is off target and its frequency is not meaningful. This chain connects TRBV6-6 to TRBJ2-7; D uncertain. The CDR3 totals 15 residues. Germline V gene lookup returns CDR1 MNHNY and CDR2 SVGAGI (reference sequence). V shed 2 bases and J shed 1 base, with 12 bases lying between them. CDR3 sequence reads: CASSYHLGGSYEQYF. The CDR3 DNA follows: TGTGCCAGCAGTTACCATCTCGGCGGATCCTACGAGCAGTACTTC.